This entry features one T cell receptor beta chain sequence. The sample belongs to a study of blood T cell repertoires in COVID-19. The CDR3 extends over 16 amino acids. Trimming removed 5 bases from V and 3 bases from J; junction bases left unmatched: 9. The germline gives CDR1 LGHNT, CDR2 FRNRAP. Sequencing used immunoSEQ multiplex PCR; TCRdb keeps in-frame clones, though not all of them. The repertoire has over 250,000 clones, 80% to 95% of them found once; the top ten carry approximately 2.5%. The rearrangement links TRBV12-5 to TRBJ2-3, with 9 bases lining up with TRBD1. Sequenced: peripheral blood. The sequence came from a person aged 18 to 35 with COVID-19, enrolled during active disease. The CDR3 DNA reads as TGTGCTAGTGGTGGAGAACAGGGGGCGGAGACAGATACGCAGTATTTT. Its translation is CASGGEQGAETDTQYF.